The 20 T cell receptor beta chains below come from one sample, sequenced in a study of blood T cell repertoires in COVID-19. Method: immunoSEQ multiplex PCR; TCRdb's copy keeps in-frame clones and lacks some. This sample has around 16,000 clones, with approximately 80% found just once. Sequencing used peripheral blood. The receptors stem from a human donor in a cohort sampled during active COVID-19.

J is TRBJ2-7 and V is TRBV5-4; 11 nucleotides align to TRBD2. With 4 bases clipped from V and 6 bases from J, the junction kept 9 bases outside the gene matches. Germline V gives CDR1 SGHNT, CDR2 YYREEE (reference sequence). This CDR3 comprises 15 residues. Here the CDR3 reads CASSPDTSGGFEQYF. The CDR3 DNA reads TGTGCCAGCAGCCCGGATACTAGCGGGGGATTCGAGCAGTACTTC.

The chain recombines TRBV7-8 with TRBJ2-2; 11 nucleotides agree with TRBD1. Germline assignment: CDR1 SGHVS and CDR2 FQNEAQ. Trimming took 2 bases from V and 0 from J; bases not matched to a gene: 8. This CDR3 comprises 19 residues. DNA of the CDR3: TGTGCCAGCAGCTTACGGCTTGGACAGGGGGCGACGAACACCGGGGAGCTGTTTTTT. Translation: CASSLRLGQGATNTGELFF. Combining the CDR3 with reference TRBV7-8 and TRBJ2-2 gives the whole variable domain GAGVSQSPRYKVAKRGQDVALRCDPISGHVSLFWYQQALGQGPEFLTYFQNEAQLDKSGLPSDRFFAERPEGSVSTLKIQRTQQEDSAVYLCASSLRLGQGATNTGELFFGEGSRLTVL.

V is TRBV27 and J is TRBJ1-5; 8 bases line up with TRBD1. Germline CDR1 reads MNHEY; CDR2 reads SMNVEV (reference sequence). This CDR3 contains 17 residues. V shed 5 bases, J shed 7 bases, and the junction held 16 bases outside the gene matches. CDR3 residues: CASSASTGTGVRQPQHF. CDR3 nucleotide sequence: TGTGCCAGCAGTGCCTCTACCGGGACAGGAGTAAGGCAGCCCCAGCATTTT.

The gene calls are TRBV7-9 and TRBJ1-4; 9 bases line up with TRBD1. The CDR3 consists of 14 residues. J was trimmed by 8 bases and V by 3 bases; bases with no gene match: 4. In germline, CDR1 is SEHNR, CDR2 FQNEAQ (reference sequence). CDR3: CASSFGQGWEKLFF. The CDR3 DNA sequence: TGTGCCAGCAGCTTCGGACAGGGGTGGGAAAAACTGTTTTTT.

The rearrangement joins TRBV11-2 to TRBJ2-7; a possible D gene is TRBD2 (5 bases). The CDR3 has 13 amino acids. Trimming left V 3 bases short and J 12 bases short, with 18 bases between. Germline assignment: CDR1 SGHAT and CDR2 FQNNGV. The CDR3 bases are TGTGCCAGCAGCTTTTCTCTCGGGGAGTCGTCGTACTTC. Amino acids: CASSFSLGESSYF.

The rearrangement joins TRBV19 to TRBJ1-1; weak D call: TRBD1 (5 bases). This CDR3 region has 11 residues. CDR1 and CDR2 from the germline V gene are LNHDA and SQIVND (reference sequence). Deletions cut 7 bases from V and 9 bases from J, with 12 bases between. CDR3 residues: CASTEGTKAFF. The CDR3 DNA reads TGTGCCAGTACTGAGGGGACTAAAGCTTTCTTT.

The chain combines TRBV12-3 or TRBV12-4 with TRBJ1-1; D remains ambiguous. V dropped 8 bases and J dropped 5 bases, with 9 bases sitting between them. This CDR3 is 11 amino acids long. Here the CDR3 DNA reads TGTGCCAGCTTAGTGTATACTGAAGCTTTCTTT. It encodes CASLVYTEAFF.

V is TRBV7-9 and J is TRBJ2-1; TRBD2 aligns across 13 bases. V shed 5 bases and J 5 bases; nucleotides not matched to a gene: 3. This CDR3 is 15 amino acids long. CDR1 is SEHNR and CDR2 is FQNEAQ in the germline V gene (reference sequence). CDR3 sequence: CASSKTSGRNNEQFF. The CDR3 coding sequence is TGTGCCAGCAGCAAGACTAGCGGGAGGAACAATGAGCAGTTCTTC.

Written as DNA, the CDR3 is TGTGCCAGCAGCCAGGGAAGGGGGAATCAGCCCCAGCATTTT. Protein sequence: CASSQGRGNQPQHF. V usage is TRBV3-1 (or the pseudogene TRBV3-2) and J usage is TRBJ1-5; perhaps TRBD1 as D (6 bases). Germline assignment: CDR1 LGHDT and CDR2 YNNKEL (reference sequence). This CDR3 has 14 amino acids. V shed 3 bases and J shed 4 bases, with 10 bases lying between them.

J is TRBJ1-5 and V is TRBV6-6, with unresolved D. From germline, CDR1 is MNHNY and CDR2 SVGAGI (reference sequence). CDR3 length equals 12 residues. Trimming stripped 6 bases from V and 5 bases from J, with 8 bases between. This CDR3 reads CASRLGDQPQHF. CDR3 DNA sequence: TGTGCCAGCAGGCTAGGCGATCAGCCCCAGCATTTT.

The chain combines TRBV19 with TRBJ1-1; D not certain. Germline values: CDR1 LNHDA, CDR2 SQIVND (reference sequence). CDR3 size: 14 residues. V lost 5 bases and J lost 0, with 10 bases in between. The CDR3 region has the DNA TGTGCCAGTAGTGAATACGGGGTGAACACTGAAGCTTTCTTT. Protein: CASSEYGVNTEAFF.

CDR3 protein: CASSLMTLVETQYF. The CDR3 DNA reads as TGTGCCAGCAGCTTAATGACACTGGTCGAGACCCAGTACTTC. The V and J genes are TRBV7-2 and TRBJ2-5; D gene unclear. With 2 bases removed from V and 5 bases from J, the gap between germline ends came to 12 bases. CDR3 length: 14 residues. Germline CDR1 and CDR2: SGHTA and FQGNSA.

The chain has TRBV18 and TRBJ1-1; D is unresolved. CDR3 size: 13 residues. Per the germline V gene, CDR1 is KGHSH and CDR2 is LQKENI. Deletions cut 6 bases from V and 3 bases from J, with 11 bases between. CDR3 DNA: TGTGCCAGCTCGAGTAGTTCGGACACTGAAGCTTTCTTT. Its translation is CASSSSSDTEAFF.

The rearrangement joins TRBV5-1 to TRBJ1-6, with a weak D call TRBD1 (6 bases). V lost 5 bases and J lost 7, with 10 bases in between. Germline V gene lookup returns CDR1 SGHRS and CDR2 YFSETQ. This CDR3 contains 13 residues. CDR3 region: CASRPDSNSPLHF. The CDR3, as DNA: TGCGCCAGCAGACCGGACAGCAATTCACCCCTCCACTTT.

This chain links TRBV5-4 with TRBJ1-3; TRBD1 agrees at 8 bases. Germline lookup yields CDR1 SGHNT and CDR2 YYREEE (reference sequence). The CDR3 extends over 13 amino acids. The trim removed 4 bases at V and 6 bases at J, leaving 3 bases unmatched. The CDR3 spells CASSTTGENTIYF. CDR3 coding DNA: TGTGCCAGCAGCACGACAGGGGAAAACACCATATATTTT.

For the CDR3, the DNA is TGTGCCAGCCGTAAGGGGGCAAGTGATTACGAGCAGTACTTC. The encoded protein is CASRKGASDYEQYF. The rearrangement links TRBV6-6 to TRBJ2-7; 7 bases fit TRBD1. The germline gives CDR1 MNHNY, CDR2 SVGAGI (reference sequence). This CDR3 region has 14 residues. V lost 8 bases to trimming and J lost 4 bases; unmatched junction nucleotides: 11.

The V gene is TRBV19, the J gene TRBJ1-6; 10 bases map to TRBD1. Looked up from germline, CDR1 is LNHDA and CDR2 is SQIVND (reference sequence). This CDR3 contains 16 residues. V shed 3 bases and J 7 bases; nucleotides not matched to a gene: 6. This chain's CDR3 is CASSIWMGQGNSPLHF. CDR3 nucleotides: TGTGCCAGTAGTATTTGGATGGGACAGGGGAATTCACCCCTCCACTTT.

This sequence joins TRBV7-2 and TRBJ1-2; D not resolved. V was clipped by 4 bases and J by 6 bases, with 15 bases between them. The CDR3 spans 14 residues. The germline V gene has CDR1 SGHTA and CDR2 FQGNSA. The CDR3 bases are TGTGCCAGCAGCTCTACTAAGGTCTTGAATGGCTACACCTTC. It encodes CASSSTKVLNGYTF.

The chain links TRBV5-1 to TRBJ2-4; 7 bases line up with TRBD1. Germline V gene data show CDR1 as SGHRS and CDR2 as YFSETQ. This CDR3 spans 13 amino acids. J was trimmed by 8 bases and V by 5 bases; bases with no gene match: 7. The CDR3 here is CASRTGAADIQYF. CDR3 coding DNA: TGCGCCAGCAGAACAGGGGCGGCGGACATTCAGTACTTC.

The chain employs TRBV25-1 and TRBJ2-5; no reliable D call. Trimming pared 6 bases from V and 5 bases from J, leaving 10 bases between. Germline V lookup: CDR1 MGHDK, CDR2 SYGVNS. The CDR3 totals 12 residues. The CDR3 protein is CASSPGRETQYF. CDR3 in DNA: TGTGCCAGCAGCCCAGGCAGGGAGACCCAGTACTTC.